This T cell receptor (beta chain) was obtained from a study of response to subunit inactivated influenza vaccine. Study-level findings and limits: Authors suggested seasonal influenza vaccinations each recruit few new T cells.

TCRdb redid the calling of the RT-PCR reads with MiXCR, one entry per CDR3 protein. Of a few hundred thousand distinct CDR3 sequences detected, about 12% appear once; the ten largest clones hold about 7.8%. In this sample, this clonotype turned up a few times. No antigen is known for it. Germline CDR1 is MDHEN and CDR2 is SYDVKM. V lost 3 bases to trimming and J lost 4 bases, with 18 bases between them. The CDR3 is 16 residues long. The sequence came from a man in his fifties or sixties who received an inactivated influenza vaccine. The rearrangement joins TRBV28 to TRBJ1-2; a possible D gene is TRBD1 (6 bases). The sequenced sample was non-naive T cells sorted from PBMCs, obtained roughly 2 weeks before vaccination. CDR3 coding DNA: TGTGCCAGCAGTTTGACAGGAAAACTAGTCGTCTATGGCTACACCTTC. Protein product: CASSLTGKLVVYGYTF.